A selection of T cell receptor beta chains follows, all from one sample in a study of shared clonotypes between healthy human individuals. Profiled with immunoSEQ multiplex PCR; TCRdb holds only in-frame clones, not every one. The profile shows 600,000 to 750,000 clones, around 70% of them singletons. The sequenced sample was memory CD4+ T cells sorted from blood. The receptors derive from a woman aged 25 to 45 in good health. Each CDR3 is given with its conserved first and last residue. A D gene is named only where the DNA matches it firmly. Not all rows give a size; the values are once, few, many and, for expanded clones, a class.

D gene	V gene	J gene	clone size	CDR3 DNA	CDR3 protein
TRBD1	TRBV19	TRBJ1-5	once	TGTGCGAGGGGGACAGACCAGCCCCAGCATTTT	CARGTDQPQHF
-	TRBV6-4	TRBJ2-2	-	TGTGCCAGCAGTGACTCAAGGGTAGCCGGGGAGCTGTTTTTT	CASSDSRVAGELFF
-	TRBV5-1	TRBJ1-3	-	TGCGCCAGCGGCGACGGGGCCTCTGGAAACACCATATATTTT	CASGDGASGNTIYF
-	TRBV11-1	TRBJ2-1	-	TGTGCCAGCAGCTTATTGGGGCGGAATGAGCAGTTCTTC	CASSLLGRNEQFF
TRBD1	TRBV5-1	TRBJ2-1	-	TGCGCCAGCAGCTTGGCCGGCACAGGGGGCTGGAATGAGCAGTTCTTC	CASSLAGTGGWNEQFF
-	TRBV5-1	TRBJ2-1	many	TGCGCCAGCAGCTTGGATCGTGTGGCGTACAATGAGCAGTTCTTC	CASSLDRVAYNEQFF
-	TRBV18	TRBJ2-3	-	TGTGCCAGCTCACCTACTATGAGAGTCGGCACAGATACGCAGTATTTT	CASSPTMRVGTDTQYF
-	TRBV18	TRBJ2-2	-	TGTGCCAGCTCACCCAAGGACCATACTAACACCGGGGAGCTGTTTTTT	CASSPKDHTNTGELFF
-	TRBV7-9	TRBJ1-3	-	TGTGCCAGCAGCTCGGGGAGCACTGGAAACACCATATATTTT	CASSSGSTGNTIYF
TRBD1	TRBV7-9	TRBJ2-1	-	TGTGCCAGCAGCTTAGCGCGTAAACAGGGGTCGGGTGAGCAGTTCTTC	CASSLARKQGSGEQFF
TRBD2	TRBV7-9	TRBJ2-1	-	TGTGCCAGCAGCCAGGGCGGACTAGCGTGGTACAATGAGCAGTTCTTC	CASSQGGLAWYNEQFF
-	TRBV27	TRBJ2-6	-	TGTGCCAGCGGCGAAAAATTTCGGGCCAACGTCCTGACTTTC	CASGEKFRANVLTF
-	TRBV28	TRBJ1-1	many	TGTGCCAGCAGTCTCGACCCCTGGACTGAAGCTTTCTTT	CASSLDPWTEAFF
TRBD2	TRBV18	TRBJ2-3	-	TGTGCCAGCTCACTAGGGACTAGCGAGCCAGATACGCAGTATTTT	CASSLGTSEPDTQYF
TRBD1	TRBV5-6	TRBJ1-6	-	TGTGCCAGCAGCCAGGACAGGGAGAATTCACCCCTCCACTTT	CASSQDRENSPLHF
-	TRBV10-3	TRBJ2-3	-	TGTGCCGCCGGTATCGGTCCCAACACAGATACGCAGTATTTT	CAAGIGPNTDTQYF
TRBD1	TRBV11-2	TRBJ2-1	many	TGTGCCAGCAGCCTCGGACAGGGTTACTACAATGAGCAGTTCTTC	CASSLGQGYYNEQFF
TRBD2	TRBV29-1	TRBJ2-1	-	TGCAGCGCCCCAAGACTAGCAGACAATGAGCAGTTCTTC	CSAPRLADNEQFF
-	TRBV28	TRBJ2-7	-	TGTGCCAGCAGTCCCATGTACGAGCAGTACTTC	CASSPMYEQYF
TRBD2	TRBV4-1	TRBJ2-1	-	TGCGCCAGCAGCCACATTAGCGGGAGCTCCTACAATGAGCAGTTCTTC	CASSHISGSSYNEQFF